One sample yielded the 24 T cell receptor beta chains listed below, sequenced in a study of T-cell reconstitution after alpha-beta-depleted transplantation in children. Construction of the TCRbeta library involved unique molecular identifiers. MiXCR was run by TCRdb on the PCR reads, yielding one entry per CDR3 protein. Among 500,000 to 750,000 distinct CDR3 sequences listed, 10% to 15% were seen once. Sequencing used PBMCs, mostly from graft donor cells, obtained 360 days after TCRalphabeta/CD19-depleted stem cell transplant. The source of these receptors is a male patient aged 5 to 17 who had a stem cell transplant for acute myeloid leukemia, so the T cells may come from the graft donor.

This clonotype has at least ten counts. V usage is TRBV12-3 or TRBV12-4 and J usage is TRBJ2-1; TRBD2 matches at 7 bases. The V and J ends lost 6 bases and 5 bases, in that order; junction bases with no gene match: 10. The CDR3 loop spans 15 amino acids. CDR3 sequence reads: CASRHQGLADNEQFF. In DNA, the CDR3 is TGTGCCAGCAGGCACCAAGGTCTAGCGGACAATGAGCAGTTCTTC.

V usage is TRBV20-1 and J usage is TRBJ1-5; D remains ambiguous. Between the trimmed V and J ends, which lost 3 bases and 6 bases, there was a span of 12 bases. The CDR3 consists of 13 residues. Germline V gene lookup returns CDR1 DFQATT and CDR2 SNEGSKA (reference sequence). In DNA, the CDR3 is TGCAGTGCTAGTCCCCCCTTGGCTCAGCCCCAGCATTTT. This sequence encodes CSASPPLAQPQHF.

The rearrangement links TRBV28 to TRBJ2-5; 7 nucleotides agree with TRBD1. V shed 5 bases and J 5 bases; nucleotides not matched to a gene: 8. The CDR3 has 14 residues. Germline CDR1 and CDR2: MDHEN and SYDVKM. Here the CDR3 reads CASSPDRDEETQYF. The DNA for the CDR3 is TGTGCCAGCAGTCCTGACAGGGATGAGGAGACCCAGTACTTC.

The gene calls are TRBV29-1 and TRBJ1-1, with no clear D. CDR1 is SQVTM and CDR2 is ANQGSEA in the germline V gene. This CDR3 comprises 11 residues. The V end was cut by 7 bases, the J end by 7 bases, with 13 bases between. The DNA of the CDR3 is TGCAGCGCCCGGAATGACGGTGAAGCTTTCTTT. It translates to CSARNDGEAFF.

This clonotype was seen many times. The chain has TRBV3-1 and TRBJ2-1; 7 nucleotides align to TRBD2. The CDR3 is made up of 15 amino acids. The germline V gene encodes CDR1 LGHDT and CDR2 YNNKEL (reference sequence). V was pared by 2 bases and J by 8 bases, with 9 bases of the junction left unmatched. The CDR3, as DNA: TGTGCCAGCAGCCAACTGGCGGGAGTAGAAGATGAGCAGTTCTTC. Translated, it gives CASSQLAGVEDEQFF.

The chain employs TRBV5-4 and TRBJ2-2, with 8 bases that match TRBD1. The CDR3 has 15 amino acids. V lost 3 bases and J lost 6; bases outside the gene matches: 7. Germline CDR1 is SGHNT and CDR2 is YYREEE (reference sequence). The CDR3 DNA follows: TGTGCCAGCAGCTCCGCGGACAGGGTGGCCGGGGAGCTGTTTTTT. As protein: CASSSADRVAGELFF.

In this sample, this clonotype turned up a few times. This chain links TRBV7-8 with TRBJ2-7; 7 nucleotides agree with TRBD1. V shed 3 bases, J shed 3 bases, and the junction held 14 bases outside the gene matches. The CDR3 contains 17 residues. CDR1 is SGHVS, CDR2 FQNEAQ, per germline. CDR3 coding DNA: TGTGCCAGCAGCTTGAGTTTGGTTACAGGGGCCGACTACGAGCAGTACTTC. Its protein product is CASSLSLVTGADYEQYF.

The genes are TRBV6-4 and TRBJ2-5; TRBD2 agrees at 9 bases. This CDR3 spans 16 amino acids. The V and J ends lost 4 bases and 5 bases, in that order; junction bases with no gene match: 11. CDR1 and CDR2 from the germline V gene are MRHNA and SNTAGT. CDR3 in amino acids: CASSVSGLAGSETQYF. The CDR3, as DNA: TGTGCCAGCAGTGTGTCGGGGCTAGCGGGAAGTGAGACCCAGTACTTC.

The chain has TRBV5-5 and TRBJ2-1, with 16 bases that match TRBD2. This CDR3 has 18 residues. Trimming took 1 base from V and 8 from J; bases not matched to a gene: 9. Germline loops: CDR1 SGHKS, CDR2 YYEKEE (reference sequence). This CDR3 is CASSLPGLAGGPWDEQFF. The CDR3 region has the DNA TGTGCCAGCAGCTTGCCGGGACTAGCGGGAGGGCCTTGGGATGAGCAGTTCTTC.

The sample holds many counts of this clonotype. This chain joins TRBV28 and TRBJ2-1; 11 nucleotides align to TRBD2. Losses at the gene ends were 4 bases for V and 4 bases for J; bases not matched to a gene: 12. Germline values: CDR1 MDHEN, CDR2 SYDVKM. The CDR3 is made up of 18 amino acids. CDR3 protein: CASSYKGLAGGLYNEQFF. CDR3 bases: TGTGCCAGCAGTTACAAGGGGCTAGCGGGAGGACTATACAATGAGCAGTTCTTC.

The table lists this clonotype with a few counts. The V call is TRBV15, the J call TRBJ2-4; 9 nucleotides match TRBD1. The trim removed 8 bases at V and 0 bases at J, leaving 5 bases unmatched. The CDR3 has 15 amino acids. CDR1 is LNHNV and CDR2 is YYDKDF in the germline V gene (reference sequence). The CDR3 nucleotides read TGTGCCACCGCTCGGGACAGGGCAGCCAAAAACATTCAGTACTTC. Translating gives CATARDRAAKNIQYF.

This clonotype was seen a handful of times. The CDR3 DNA is TGTGCCAGCAGTTCCACCCCCCGAGGGGGCCATAGCAATCAGCCCCAGCATTTT. Residues: CASSSTPRGGHSNQPQHF. The chain carries TRBV27 and TRBJ1-5; 7 bases are shared with TRBD1. The germline gives CDR1 MNHEY, CDR2 SMNVEV (reference sequence). The J segment lost 0 bases and the V segment lost 4 bases, leaving 12 bases of the junction unmatched. The CDR3 loop spans 18 amino acids.

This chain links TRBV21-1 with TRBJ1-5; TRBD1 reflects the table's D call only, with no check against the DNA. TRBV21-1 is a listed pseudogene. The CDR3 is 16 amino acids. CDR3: CASSSPGTGSNQPQHF. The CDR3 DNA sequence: TGTGCCAGCAGCTCCCCCGGGACAGGGAGCAATCAGCCCCAGCATTTT.

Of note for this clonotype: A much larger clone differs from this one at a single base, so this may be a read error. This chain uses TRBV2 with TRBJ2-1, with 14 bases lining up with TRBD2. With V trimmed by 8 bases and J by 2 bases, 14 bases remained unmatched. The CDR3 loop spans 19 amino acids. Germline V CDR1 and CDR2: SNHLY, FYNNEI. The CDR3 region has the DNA TGTGCCAGCTGTATGACCTCCGGGACTAGCGGGAGCCCCTACAATGAGCAGTTCTTC. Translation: CASCMTSGTSGSPYNEQFF.

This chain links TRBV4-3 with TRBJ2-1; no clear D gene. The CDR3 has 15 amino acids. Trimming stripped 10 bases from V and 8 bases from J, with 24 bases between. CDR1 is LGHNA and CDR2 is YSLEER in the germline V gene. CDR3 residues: CANPTPGPLTYEQFF. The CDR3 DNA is TGCGCCAACCCCACTCCCGGGCCTCTAACGTATGAGCAGTTCTTC.

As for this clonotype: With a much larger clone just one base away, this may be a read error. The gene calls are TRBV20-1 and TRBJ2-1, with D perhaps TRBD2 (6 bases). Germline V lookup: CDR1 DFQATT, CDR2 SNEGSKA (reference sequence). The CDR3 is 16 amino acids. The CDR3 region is CCAREISGFSYNEQFF. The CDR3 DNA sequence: TGCTGTGCTAGAGAGATTAGCGGATTTTCCTACAATGAGCAGTTCTTC.

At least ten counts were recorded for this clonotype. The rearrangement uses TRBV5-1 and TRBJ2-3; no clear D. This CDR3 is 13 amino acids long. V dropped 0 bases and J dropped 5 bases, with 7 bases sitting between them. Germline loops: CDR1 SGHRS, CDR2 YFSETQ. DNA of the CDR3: TGCGCCAGCAGCTTGGACCGGGTAGATACGCAGTATTTT. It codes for CASSLDRVDTQYF.

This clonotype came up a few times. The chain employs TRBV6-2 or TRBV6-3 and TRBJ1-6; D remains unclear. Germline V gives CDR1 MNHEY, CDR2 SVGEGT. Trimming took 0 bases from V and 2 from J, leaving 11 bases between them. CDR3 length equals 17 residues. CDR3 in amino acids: CASSYSKAGAYNSPLHF. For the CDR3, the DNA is TGTGCCAGCAGTTACTCGAAGGCCGGGGCCTATAATTCACCCCTCCACTTT.

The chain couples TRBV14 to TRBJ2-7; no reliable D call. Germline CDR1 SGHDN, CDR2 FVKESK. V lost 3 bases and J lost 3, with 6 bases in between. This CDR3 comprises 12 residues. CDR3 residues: CASSQSYYEQYF. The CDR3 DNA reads TGTGCCAGCAGCCAGTCCTACTACGAGCAGTACTTC.

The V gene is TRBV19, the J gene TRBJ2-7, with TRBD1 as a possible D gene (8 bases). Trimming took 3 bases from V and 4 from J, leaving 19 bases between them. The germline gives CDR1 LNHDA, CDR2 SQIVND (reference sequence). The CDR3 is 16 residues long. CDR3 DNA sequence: TGTGCCAGTAGTATTCTCCGGACAGGGAGGGCATACGAGCAGTACTTC. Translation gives CASSILRTGRAYEQYF.

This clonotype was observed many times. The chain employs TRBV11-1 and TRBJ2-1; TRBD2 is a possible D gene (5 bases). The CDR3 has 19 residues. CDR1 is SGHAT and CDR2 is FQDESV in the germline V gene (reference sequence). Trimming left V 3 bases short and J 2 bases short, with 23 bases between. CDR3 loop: CASSFSQFAKRRAYNEQFF. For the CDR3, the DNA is TGTGCCAGCAGCTTTTCGCAGTTTGCTAAGCGGCGGGCCTACAATGAGCAGTTCTTC.

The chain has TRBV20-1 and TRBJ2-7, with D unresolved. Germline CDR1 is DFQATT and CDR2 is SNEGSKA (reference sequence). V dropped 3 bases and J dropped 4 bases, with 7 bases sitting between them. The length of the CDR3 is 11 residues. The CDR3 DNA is TGCAGTGCTAGGTTGGGTTACGAGCAGTACTTC. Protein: CSARLGYEQYF.

In DNA form, the CDR3 reads TGTGCCACCAGCAGAGAAAACATTCAGTACTTC. It is translated as CATSRENIQYF. The V gene is TRBV24-1, the J gene TRBJ2-4; the D is unclear. This CDR3 has 11 amino acids. CDR1 and CDR2 (germline): KGHDR, SFDVKD. V lost 7 bases, J lost 5 bases, and 5 bases lay in between.

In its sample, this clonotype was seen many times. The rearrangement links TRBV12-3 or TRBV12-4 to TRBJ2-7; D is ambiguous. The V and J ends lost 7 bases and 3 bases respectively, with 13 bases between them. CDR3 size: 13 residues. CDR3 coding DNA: TGTGCCAGCACCCGCCTAGGGTTCTACGAGCAGTACTTC. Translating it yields CASTRLGFYEQYF.